This T cell receptor (beta chain) stems from a study of OX40 agonist ivuxolimab in advanced cancers. As for the study in general: At 0.01 to 10 mg/kg, ivuxolimab was administered intravenously to patients every 2 weeks. The group had a mean age of roughly 56 years, ranged from 23 to 79, and was around 82% male. General study points: On average, CD8+ T cells showed a greater number of expanded clones than CD4+. Expanded peripheral T cell antigen specificity was not determined.

TCRdb's table, derived via immunoSEQ multiplex PCR, lists solely in-frame clones and lacks some. The data show under 50,000 clones, with 60% to 80% seen just once and over 6.5% held by the top ten. The CDR3 is 21 amino acids. The junction had 25 bases not matched to a gene; V was cut back by 9 bases and J by 0 bases. Germline CDR1 and CDR2: SGDLS and YYNGEE. Comments on this clone: Its cognate antigen is unknown.

This material consisted of CD4+ or CD8+ T cells sorted from blood, taken in a trial of the OX40 agonist ivuxolimab. The receptor comes from an adult with an advanced solid tumor such as melanoma, head and neck, liver or kidney cancer. V is TRBV9 and J is TRBJ2-2, with 8 bases that match TRBD2. CDR3 protein: CATRPREGEVPTKTNTGELFF. CDR3 DNA: TGTGCCACCCGACCCCGGGAGGGAGAGGTCCCTACGAAAACGAACACCGGGGAGCTGTTTTTT. The whole variable domain, filled in from reference TRBV9 and TRBJ2-2, reads DSGVTQTPKHLITATGQRVTLRCSPRSGDLSVYWYQQSLDQGLQFLIQYYNGEERAKGNILERFSAQQFPDLHSELNLSSLELGDSALYFCATRPREGEVPTKTNTGELFFGEGSRLTVL.